This T cell receptor (beta chain) emerged from a study of Ad26.COV2.S vaccination and SARS-CoV-2 variants. Study background: A COV1001 Ad26.COV2.S trial-arm participant provided the sample.

Treatment specified: 15 to 20 received Ad26.COV2.S at low or high dose, single or two shots; 5 received placebo; per-sample allocation not given. Day 63 after the first vaccine or placebo injection was the time point for sampling. Whoever gave the sample was an adult aged 18-55 years in Boston. The V gene end was trimmed by 0 bases and the J gene end by 2 bases; junction bases not matched to a gene: 6. Germline-derived CDR1 and CDR2 are LGHNA and YSLEER. There are 16 residues in the CDR3. TCRdb's copy holds only in-frame clones and misses some; the assay was immunoSEQ multiplex PCR. The sample includes 410,000 or so clones, approximately 90% of them seen just once.

Here the sequenced sample was peripheral blood, taken in a trial of Ad26.COV2.S vaccine versus placebo. This receptor was taken from a person between 18 and 60 years old who received the Ad26.COV2.S COVID-19 vaccine or a placebo. The V and J genes are TRBV4-3 and TRBJ2-7; 8 nucleotides line up with TRBD2. This chain's CDR3 is CASSQESGGPTYEQYF. The DNA of the CDR3 is TGCGCCAGCAGCCAAGAATCGGGGGGGCCAACCTACGAGCAGTACTTC.